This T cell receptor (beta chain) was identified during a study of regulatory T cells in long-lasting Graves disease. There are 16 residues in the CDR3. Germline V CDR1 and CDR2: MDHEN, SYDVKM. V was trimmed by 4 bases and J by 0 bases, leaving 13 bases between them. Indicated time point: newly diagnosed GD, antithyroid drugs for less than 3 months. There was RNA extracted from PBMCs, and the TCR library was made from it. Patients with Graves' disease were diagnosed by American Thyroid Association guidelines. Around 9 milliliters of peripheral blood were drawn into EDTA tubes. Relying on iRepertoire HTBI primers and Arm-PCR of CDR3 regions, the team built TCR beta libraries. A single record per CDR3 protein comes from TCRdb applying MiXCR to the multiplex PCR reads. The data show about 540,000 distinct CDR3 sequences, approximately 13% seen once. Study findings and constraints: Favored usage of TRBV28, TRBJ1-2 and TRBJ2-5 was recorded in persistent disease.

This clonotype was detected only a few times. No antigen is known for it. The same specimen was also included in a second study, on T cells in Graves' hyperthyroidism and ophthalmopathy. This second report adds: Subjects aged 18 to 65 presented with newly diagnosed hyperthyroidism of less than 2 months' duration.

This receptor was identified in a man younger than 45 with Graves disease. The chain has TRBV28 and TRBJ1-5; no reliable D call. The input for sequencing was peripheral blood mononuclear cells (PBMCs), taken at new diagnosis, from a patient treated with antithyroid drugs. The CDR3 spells CASSSPRIYSNQPQHF. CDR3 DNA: TGTGCCAGCAGTTCCCCCAGGATCTATAGCAATCAGCCCCAGCATTTT. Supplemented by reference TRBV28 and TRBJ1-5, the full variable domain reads DVKVTQSSRYLVKRTGEKVFLECVQDMDHENMFWYRQDPGLGLRLIYFSYDVKMKEKGDIPEGYSVSREKKERFSLILESASTNQTSMYLCASSSPRIYSNQPQHFGDGTRLSIL.